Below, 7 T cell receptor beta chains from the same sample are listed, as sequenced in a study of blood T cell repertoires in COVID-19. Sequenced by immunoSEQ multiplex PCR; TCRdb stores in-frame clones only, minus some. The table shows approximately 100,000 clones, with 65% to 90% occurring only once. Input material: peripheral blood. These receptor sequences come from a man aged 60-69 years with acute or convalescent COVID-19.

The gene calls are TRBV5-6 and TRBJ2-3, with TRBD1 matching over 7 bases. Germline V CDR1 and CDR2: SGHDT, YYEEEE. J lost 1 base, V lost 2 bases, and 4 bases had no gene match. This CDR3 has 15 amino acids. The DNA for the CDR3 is TGTGCCAGCAGCTTTACAGGACAGGGCACAGATACGCAGTATTTT. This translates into CASSFTGQGTDTQYF. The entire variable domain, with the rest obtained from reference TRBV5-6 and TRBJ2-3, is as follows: DAGVTQSPTHLIKTRGQQVTLRCSPKSGHDTVSWYQQALGQGPQFIFQYYEEEERQRGNFPDRFSGHQFPNYSSELNVNALLLGDSALYLCASSFTGQGTDTQYFGPGTRLTVL.

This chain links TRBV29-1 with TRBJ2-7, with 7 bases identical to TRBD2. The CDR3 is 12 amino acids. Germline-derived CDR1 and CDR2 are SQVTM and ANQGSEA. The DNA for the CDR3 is TGCAGTACCGGACTAGACAAGTACGAGCAGTACTTC. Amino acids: CSTGLDKYEQYF.

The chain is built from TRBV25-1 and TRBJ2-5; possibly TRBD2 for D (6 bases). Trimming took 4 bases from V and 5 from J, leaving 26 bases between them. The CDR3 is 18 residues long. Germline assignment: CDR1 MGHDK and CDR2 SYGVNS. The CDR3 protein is CASSVGGAFMKPGETQYF. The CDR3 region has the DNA TGTGCCAGCAGTGTCGGCGGGGCATTCATGAAGCCGGGGGAGACCCAGTACTTC.

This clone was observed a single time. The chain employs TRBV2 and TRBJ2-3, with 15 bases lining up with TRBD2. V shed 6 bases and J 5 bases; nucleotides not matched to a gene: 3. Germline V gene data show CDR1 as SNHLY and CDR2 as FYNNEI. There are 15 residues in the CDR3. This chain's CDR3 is CASSGLAGGIDTQYF. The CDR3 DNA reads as TGTGCCAGCAGCGGACTAGCGGGGGGGATAGATACGCAGTATTTT. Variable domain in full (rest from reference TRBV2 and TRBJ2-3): EPEVTQTPSHQVTQMGQEVILRCVPISNHLYFYWYRQILGQKVEFLVSFYNNEISEKSEIFDDQFSVERPDGSNFTLKIRSTKLEDSAMYFCASSGLAGGIDTQYFGPGTRLTVL.

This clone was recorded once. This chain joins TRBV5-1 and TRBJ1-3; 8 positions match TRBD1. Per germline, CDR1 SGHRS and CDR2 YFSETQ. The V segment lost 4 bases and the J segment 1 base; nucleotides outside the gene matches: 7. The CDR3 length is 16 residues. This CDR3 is CASSHQGQGSGNTIYF. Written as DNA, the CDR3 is TGCGCCAGCAGCCACCAAGGACAGGGATCTGGAAACACCATATATTTT.

CDR3 residues: CASTRDGGRYQPQHF. Here the CDR3 DNA reads TGTGCCAGCACCCGGGATGGGGGCCGCTATCAGCCCCAGCATTTT. The V gene is TRBV28, the J gene TRBJ1-5; D perhaps matches TRBD1 (6 bases). Germline-derived CDR1 and CDR2 are MDHEN and SYDVKM. Between the trimmed V and J ends, which lost 7 bases and 5 bases, there was a span of 18 bases. The CDR3 runs to 15 residues.

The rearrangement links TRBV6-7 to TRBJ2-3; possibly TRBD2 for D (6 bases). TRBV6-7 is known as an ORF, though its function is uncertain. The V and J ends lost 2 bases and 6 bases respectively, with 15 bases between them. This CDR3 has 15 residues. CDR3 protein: CASSYPGLPADTQYF. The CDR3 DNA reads TGTGCCAGCAGTTACCCAGGACTACCCGCGGATACGCAGTATTTT.